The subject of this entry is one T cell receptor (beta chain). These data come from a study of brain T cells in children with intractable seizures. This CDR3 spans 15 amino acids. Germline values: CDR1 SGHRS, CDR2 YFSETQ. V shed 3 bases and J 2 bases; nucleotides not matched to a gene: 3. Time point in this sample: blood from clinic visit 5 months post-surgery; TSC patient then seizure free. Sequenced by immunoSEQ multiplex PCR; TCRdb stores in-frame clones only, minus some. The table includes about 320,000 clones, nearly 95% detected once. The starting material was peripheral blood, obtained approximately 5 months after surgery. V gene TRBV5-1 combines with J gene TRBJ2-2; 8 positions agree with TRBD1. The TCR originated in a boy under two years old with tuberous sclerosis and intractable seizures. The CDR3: CASSSGGPNTGELFF. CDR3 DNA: TGCGCCAGCAGCTCAGGGGGCCCTAACACCGGGGAGCTGTTTTTT. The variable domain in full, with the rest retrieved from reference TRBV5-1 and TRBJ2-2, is KAGVTQTPRYLIKTRGQQVTLSCSPISGHRSVSWYQQTPGQGLQFLFEYFSETQRNKGNFPGRFSGRQFSNSRSEMNVSTLELGDSALYLCASSSGGPNTGELFFGEGSRLTVL.